The 26 T cell receptor beta chains below were found in one sample sequenced in a study of blood T cell repertoires in COVID-19. Libraries were prepared by immunoSEQ multiplex PCR; TCRdb keeps only in-frame clonotypes and omits some of them. This table holds fewer than 350,000 clones, roughly 89% found once. Sequenced: PBMCs or T cells enriched from blood (not recorded which). The receptors were sampled from a woman aged 18-30 years with acute COVID-19.

V gene TRBV30 combines with J gene TRBJ2-1, with TRBD1 as a possible D gene (6 bases). The CDR3 contains 12 residues. Per the germline V gene, CDR1 is GTSNPN and CDR2 is SVGIG (reference sequence). Trimming stripped 8 bases from V and 4 bases from J, with 12 bases between. The DNA of the CDR3 is TGTGCCGGGGCCAGGGGATACAATGAGCAGTTCTTC. Translated: CAGARGYNEQFF.

The chain combines TRBV6-2 or TRBV6-3 with TRBJ1-1, with D possibly being TRBD1 (6 bases). CDR1 and CDR2 (germline): MNHEY, SVGEGT. The CDR3 consists of 17 residues. V was shortened by 6 bases and J by 0 bases, with 20 bases between the two germline ends. CDR3 DNA: TGTGCCAGCAGCGTTAGGCACAGGGTCGCCATGAACACTGAAGCTTTCTTT. This encodes CASSVRHRVAMNTEAFF.

The chain links TRBV25-1 to TRBJ1-1, with a possible D match to TRBD1 (5 bases). CDR3 length: 15 residues. Germline loops: CDR1 MGHDK, CDR2 SYGVNS. Trimming took 3 bases from V and 2 from J, leaving 13 bases between them. CDR3 nucleotides: TGTGCCAGCAGTGATTTCAGGGCCAACAACACTGAAGCTTTCTTT. Translation gives CASSDFRANNTEAFF. The full variable domain, rest sourced from reference TRBV25-1 and TRBJ1-1, is EADIYQTPRYLVIGTGKKITLECSQTMGHDKMYWYQQDPGMELHLIHYSYGVNSTEKGDLSSESTVSRIRTEHFPLTLESARPSHTSQYLCASSDFRANNTEAFFGQGTRLTVV.

The CDR3 sequence: CASSLAGGGDEQYF. In DNA form, the CDR3 reads TGTGCCAGCAGCCTAGCGGGAGGAGGAGACGAGCAGTACTTC. The chain is built from TRBV5-4 and TRBJ2-7; 11 bases map to TRBD2. This CDR3 has 14 residues. V lost 4 bases to trimming and J lost 5 bases; unmatched junction nucleotides: 5. Germline V gene data show CDR1 as SGHNT and CDR2 as YYREEE (reference sequence).

The chain couples TRBV6-2 or TRBV6-3 to TRBJ2-3; D gene uncertain. The CDR3 is 12 residues long. The V end was cut by 5 bases, the J end by 2 bases, with 5 bases between. Germline V gives CDR1 MNHEY, CDR2 SVGEGT. The CDR3: CASSPFTDTQYF. CDR3 bases: TGTGCCAGCAGTCCGTTCACAGATACGCAGTATTTT.

The chain is built from TRBV11-2 and TRBJ2-1; 11 bases are shared with TRBD1. The germline V gene encodes CDR1 SGHAT and CDR2 FQNNGV. The CDR3 is 16 residues long. J gave up 9 bases and V 4 bases, and 11 bases lay outside the gene matches. The CDR3 region has the DNA TGTGCCAGCAGCTCCCCTCGGGACAGGGGGGCCGTTGAGCAGTTCTTC. Protein sequence: CASSSPRDRGAVEQFF.

The V and J genes are TRBV30 and TRBJ2-2, with 15 bases lining up with TRBD2. The CDR3 is 18 residues long. V dropped 2 bases and J dropped 1; count of bases not matched to a gene: 5. Looked up from germline, CDR1 is GTSNPN and CDR2 is SVGIG (reference sequence). The CDR3 spells CAWSPKGLAGGNTGELFF. Here the CDR3 DNA reads TGTGCCTGGAGTCCGAAGGGACTAGCGGGAGGGAACACCGGGGAGCTGTTTTTT. Using reference TRBV30 and TRBJ2-2 for the parts outside the CDR3, the full variable domain is SQTIHQWPATLVQPVGSPLSLECTVEGTSNPNLYWYRQAAGRGLQLLFYSVGIGQISSEVPQNLSASRPQDRQFILSSKKLLLSDSGFYLCAWSPKGLAGGNTGELFFGEGSRLTVL.

The genes are TRBV5-6 and TRBJ1-5; unclear D gene. The CDR3 has 15 residues. Germline-derived CDR1 and CDR2 are SGHDT and YYEEEE. V lost 0 bases to trimming and J lost 6 bases, with 13 bases between them. CDR3 DNA: TGTGCCAGCAGCTTGGGGTCGGCTGCAGGTCAGCCCCAGCATTTT. Protein: CASSLGSAAGQPQHF.

The CDR3 here is CASSPNPDSRGYTF. CDR3 bases: TGTGCCAGCAGCCCCAACCCAGACAGTCGTGGCTACACCTTC. V gene TRBV7-3 combines with J gene TRBJ1-2; a weak D match, TRBD1 (5 bases). The V gene's germline CDR1 is SGHTA and CDR2 FQGTGA. Between the trimmed V and J ends, which lost 5 bases and 7 bases, there was a span of 17 bases. The CDR3 loop spans 14 amino acids.

The rearrangement links TRBV25-1 to TRBJ1-4; D not resolved. The CDR3 sequence is 16 residues long. Trimming stripped 3 bases from V and 5 bases from J, with 16 bases between. The V gene's germline CDR1 is MGHDK and CDR2 SYGVNS. The CDR3 nucleotides are TGTGCCAGCAGTGATTTAACGGGAACTCCGAATGAAAAACTGTTTTTT. As protein: CASSDLTGTPNEKLFF.

This clone was detected only once. The J gene is TRBJ1-1, the V gene TRBV5-4; 7 bases are a match to TRBD1. Germline values: CDR1 SGHNT, CDR2 YYREEE (reference sequence). V shed 0 bases and J 6 bases; nucleotides not matched to a gene: 8. This CDR3 comprises 15 residues. The CDR3 DNA is TGTGCCAGCAGCTTGGGTTCCGGGACAGCTTCTGAAGCTTTCTTT. Its protein is CASSLGSGTASEAFF.

The genes are TRBV5-6 and TRBJ2-7; 8 bases match TRBD2. CDR1 is SGHDT, CDR2 YYEEEE, per germline. The V gene end was trimmed by 1 base and the J gene end by 5 bases; junction bases not matched to a gene: 8. This CDR3 is 15 amino acids long. CDR3 loop: CASSLHKRETDEQYF. Here the CDR3 DNA reads TGTGCCAGCAGCTTGCATAAGCGGGAGACCGACGAGCAGTACTTC.

This chain links TRBV7-9 with TRBJ2-3, with D perhaps TRBD2 (6 bases). In germline, CDR1 is SEHNR, CDR2 FQNEAQ (reference sequence). The CDR3 has 14 amino acids. The V end was cut by 5 bases, the J end by 8 bases, with 17 bases between. The CDR3 loop reads CASSRNPEGATQYF. The CDR3 coding sequence is TGTGCCAGCAGCCGAAACCCGGAGGGTGCTACGCAGTATTTT.

Here the CDR3 reads CASSIDSSNYGYTF. The DNA of the CDR3 is TGTGCCAGTAGTATTGACAGCTCGAACTATGGCTACACCTTC. V usage is TRBV19 and J usage is TRBJ1-2; TRBD1 is a possible D gene (5 bases). This CDR3 contains 14 residues. V dropped 3 bases and J dropped 2 bases, with 10 bases sitting between them. The germline V gene has CDR1 LNHDA and CDR2 SQIVND (reference sequence).

The J gene is TRBJ2-3, the V gene TRBV7-9; a weak D match, TRBD2 (5 bases). There are 15 residues in the CDR3. CDR1 is SEHNR and CDR2 is FQNEAQ in the germline V gene (reference sequence). The V gene lost 6 bases and the J gene lost 0 bases, with 13 bases spanning the gap. CDR3 nucleotides: TGTGCCAGCAGTAAGAGCGGAATTAGCACAGATACGCAGTATTTT. Its protein is CASSKSGISTDTQYF.

The rearrangement joins TRBV27 to TRBJ1-5; 8 positions agree with TRBD1. The V gene's germline CDR1 is MNHEY and CDR2 SMNVEV (reference sequence). The V and J ends lost 5 bases and 9 bases, in that order; junction bases with no gene match: 3. CDR3 length: 12 residues. The CDR3 here is CASSAQGAPQHF. CDR3 sequence (DNA): TGTGCCAGCAGTGCTCAGGGGGCGCCCCAGCATTTT.

The chain uses TRBV19 and TRBJ2-1; 11 bases fit TRBD1. Trimming took 5 bases from V and 4 from J; bases not matched to a gene: 13. This CDR3 region has 18 residues. Germline CDR1 LNHDA, CDR2 SQIVND (reference sequence). CDR3 protein: CASSPGQGVIGRYNEQFF. The CDR3 bases are TGTGCCAGTAGTCCGGGACAGGGGGTTATTGGGAGATACAATGAGCAGTTCTTC.

The chain has TRBV29-1 and TRBJ2-7, with D tentatively TRBD2 (6 bases). From germline, CDR1 is SQVTM and CDR2 ANQGSEA. The CDR3 totals 14 residues. The V end was cut by 1 base, the J end by 1 base, with 11 bases between. This chain's CDR3 is CSVEGGVASYEQYF. Written as DNA, the CDR3 is TGCAGCGTTGAAGGGGGGGTTGCGTCCTACGAGCAGTACTTC.

The genes are TRBV3-1 (or the pseudogene TRBV3-2) and TRBJ1-4, with TRBD1 matching over 7 bases. This CDR3 has 15 amino acids. Trimming cost V 1 base and J 8 bases; bases outside gene matches: 7. CDR1 LGHDT and CDR2 YNNKEL come from the germline V gene (reference sequence). Here the CDR3 DNA reads TGTGCCAGCAGCCAAGGGGGACAGCCAGGGGAAAAACTGTTTTTT. Translated, it gives CASSQGGQPGEKLFF.

This clone was observed a single time. The chain joins TRBV3-1 (or the pseudogene TRBV3-2) to TRBJ2-2, with a tentative D call TRBD1 (6 bases). Trimming removed 2 bases from V and 3 bases from J, with 16 bases in between. The length of the CDR3 is 17 residues. Per the germline V gene, CDR1 is LGHDT and CDR2 is YNNKEL (reference sequence). CDR3 protein: CASSQRTWTVDTGELFF. CDR3 bases: TGTGCCAGCAGCCAACGTACCTGGACAGTAGACACCGGGGAGCTGTTTTTT.

The genes are TRBV15 and TRBJ2-5; TRBD1 aligns across 7 bases. Germline trimming cut 0 bases from V and 5 bases from J; bases unmatched to any gene: 6. The CDR3 extends over 15 amino acids. CDR1 LNHNV and CDR2 YYDKDF come from the germline V gene (reference sequence). The CDR3 spells CATSRDPTGRETQYF. Written as DNA, the CDR3 is TGTGCCACCAGCAGAGATCCGACAGGGCGGGAGACCCAGTACTTC.

This chain joins TRBV2 and TRBJ2-7; 8 bases map to TRBD1. With V trimmed by 1 base and J by 5 bases, 4 bases remained unmatched. The V gene's germline CDR1 is SNHLY and CDR2 FYNNEI. The CDR3 has 14 amino acids. CDR3: CASSEGTGWNEQYF. The DNA for the CDR3 is TGTGCCAGCAGTGAAGGGACAGGGTGGAACGAGCAGTACTTC.

V is TRBV4-1 and J is TRBJ2-3, with D possibly TRBD2 on 7 matching bases. Germline values: CDR1 MGHRA, CDR2 YSYEKL. V was clipped by 4 bases and J by 1 base, with 24 bases between them. This CDR3 has 19 amino acids. The DNA for the CDR3 is TGCGCCAGCAGCCGACAAAGATCGAGGGGGAGGGCCGGCACAGATACGCAGTATTTT. Protein sequence: CASSRQRSRGRAGTDTQYF.

This clone was detected only a few times. This rearrangement joins TRBV5-1 to TRBJ2-7; the match to TRBD1 covers 10 bases. CDR3 length: 14 residues. CDR1 is SGHRS and CDR2 is YFSETQ in the germline V gene. Trimming at V came to 0 bases and at J to 6 bases, leaving 3 bases not matched to a gene. CDR3 residues: CASSLGGTGVEQYF. The CDR3 DNA reads as TGCGCCAGCAGCTTGGGAGGGACAGGGGTCGAGCAGTACTTC.

This clone was observed a single time. This sequence joins TRBV5-6 and TRBJ2-1; TRBD2 agrees at 7 bases. The germline CDR1 and CDR2 sequences are SGHDT and YYEEEE. V trimming: 6 bases; J trimming: 3 bases; junction bases outside the gene matches: 6. The CDR3 consists of 14 residues. CDR3 sequence reads: CASNVRGSYNEQFF. The CDR3 DNA is TGTGCCAGCAATGTACGCGGGAGCTACAATGAGCAGTTCTTC.

The chain carries TRBV4-1 and TRBJ2-5; D is possibly TRBD1 (5 bases). Germline CDR1 is MGHRA and CDR2 is YSYEKL. V was cut by 1 base and J by 4 bases, with 16 bases left in between. The CDR3 length is 16 residues. The CDR3, as DNA: TGCGCCAGCAGCCAAGGACCTACAACAGGTAGAGAGACCCAGTACTTC. Translation gives CASSQGPTTGRETQYF.